These T cell receptor beta chains were read from a single sample in a study of cytomegalovirus exposure and HLA in healthy donors. The method was immunoSEQ multiplex PCR; TCRdb's version includes in-frame clones alone and lacks a portion of them. The sample consists of 150,000 to 200,000 clones, 77% of them appearing once. Sequenced sample: PBMCs. Receptors were obtained from a man between 18 and 29 years old in good health and CMV-seronegative. The CDR3 runs from the conserved cysteine through the conserved F or W. The order of the fields is clone size, V gene, J gene, D gene, CDR3 DNA, CDR3 protein. D genes are given only for firm matches. For some rows the clone size is stated as once, few or many, or as a class when expanded; others skip it.

>.|TRBV6-6|TRBJ1-2|TRBD1
TGTGCCAGCATACCGGGACAGGGACATTACTATGGCTACACCTTC
CASIPGQGHYYGYTF
>few|TRBV7-2|TRBJ2-7|TRBD2
TGTGCCAGCAGCTTAGGTAGACTAGCGGGGACCTACGAGCAGTACTTC
CASSLGRLAGTYEQYF
>.|TRBV6-1|TRBJ1-2|.
TGTGCCAGCAGCAGGACAGCCGACATTATTGGTGGCTACACCTTC
CASSRTADIIGGYTF
>.|TRBV11-1|TRBJ2-5|.
TGTGCCAGCAGCTTAGGTTCAGGGGACCAAGAGACCCAGTACTTC
CASSLGSGDQETQYF
>.|TRBV29-1|TRBJ1-2|.
TGCAGCGCCAAAAGGGGATCTGGCTATGGCTACGCCTTC
CSAKRGSGYGYAF
>.|TRBV27|TRBJ1-2|TRBD1
TGTGCCAGCAGGTCTACAGGGGTTCACTATGGCTACACCTTC
CASRSTGVHYGYTF
>.|TRBV21-1|TRBJ1-1|.
TGTGCCAGCAGCACAGGGGGACCCCTGAACACTGAAGCTTTCTTT
CASSTGGPLNTEAFF
>.|TRBV13|TRBJ1-1|.
TGTGCCAGCAGCTCAAACACTGAAGCTTTCTTT
CASSSNTEAFF
>.|TRBV29-1|TRBJ2-1|.
TGCAGCGTTGTACACAAGTACAATGAGCAGTTCTTC
CSVVHKYNEQFF
>.|TRBV15|TRBJ2-7|TRBD2
TGTGCCACCAGCAGAGTAGCTAGCGGGGGGCCTGGCCCCTACTACGAGCAGTACTTC
CATSRVASGGPGPYYEQYF
>.|TRBV5-1|TRBJ2-7|TRBD1
TGCGCCAGCAGCCTACTCCCTTCCGGGACAGCCTCCTACGAGCAGTACTTC
CASSLLPSGTASYEQYF
>.|TRBV4-3|TRBJ2-7|TRBD1
TGCGCCAGCAGCCAAGAAGACAGGGCTTCCTACGAGCAGTACTTC
CASSQEDRASYEQYF